This TCR beta chain originates from a study of shared clonotypes between healthy human individuals. V lost 5 bases to trimming and J lost 2 bases, with 3 bases between them. This CDR3 has 11 residues. Germline V CDR1 and CDR2: SEHNR, FQNEAQ (reference sequence). Profiling relied on immunoSEQ multiplex PCR, and the TCRdb table lists in-frame clones only, not all of them. The table lists around 320,000 clones, 80% to 90% of them singletons. This sequence originates from a man between 18 and 29 years old in good health. The source material was memory CD8+ T cells sorted from blood. Subset noted: CD45RO+ cells pooled with CCR7-negative TemRA cells. The chain combines TRBV7-9 with TRBJ2-5; D unclear. For the CDR3, the DNA is TGTGCCAGCAGCCAACAAGAGACCCAGTACTTC. This encodes CASSQQETQYF. Filled out from reference TRBV7-9 and TRBJ2-5, the complete variable domain reads DTGVSQNPRHKITKRGQNVTFRCDPISEHNRLYWYRQTLGQGPEFLTYFQNEAQLEKSRLLSDRFSAERPKGSFSTLEIQRTEQGDSAMYLCASSQQETQYFGPGTRLLVL.